The clone carrying this T cell receptor (beta chain) was counted many times. This specimen comes from a study of neurological immune-mediated disorders. Germline CDR1 and CDR2: SGHAT and FQNNGV. This CDR3 has 14 amino acids. Trimming took 5 bases from V and 8 from J, leaving 16 bases between them. TCRdb re-derived calls from the 5' RACE reads in MiXCR, one entry per CDR3 protein. The sample holds about 62,000 distinct CDR3 sequences; about 4% are singletons and the top ten take roughly 2.2%. The clonotype originates from a woman between 50 and 59 years old with multiple sclerosis. The J gene is TRBJ2-1, the V gene TRBV11-2; TRBD1 or TRBD2 may be the D gene (5 bases each). The sample consisted of PBMCs. The CDR3: CASSHSVPGHEQFF. CDR3 DNA: TGTGCCAGCAGCCACTCGGTCCCGGGACATGAGCAGTTCTTC.